What follows are 4 T cell receptor beta chains derived from one specimen sequenced in a study of T-cell reconstitution after alpha-beta-depleted transplantation in children. Library preparation (for TCRbeta) was performed with unique molecular identifiers. TCRdb reanalysed the PCR reads using MiXCR and keeps one entry per CDR3 protein. The data hold some 220,000 distinct CDR3 sequences, with approximately 9% observed a single time. The sequencing used PBMCs from the stem cell graft donor, collected from the stem cell graft. The source is a human donor who donated a stem cell graft to a child with acute lymphoblastic leukemia.

DNA for the CDR3: TGTGCCAGCAGCTTAGAGGGGGCAGGGACAGATACGCAGTATTTT. Translating it yields CASSLEGAGTDTQYF. V is TRBV11-2 and J is TRBJ2-3; perhaps TRBD1 as D (6 bases). The V and J ends lost 0 bases and 3 bases respectively, with 10 bases between them. The CDR3 consists of 15 residues. In germline, CDR1 is SGHAT, CDR2 FQNNGV.

A few counts support this clonotype. The CDR3 DNA is TGTGCCAGCAGTTTTAGCCCGGGACGGTTAACTAACTATGGCTACACCTTC. Amino acid sequence: CASSFSPGRLTNYGYTF. This chain links TRBV12-3 or TRBV12-4 with TRBJ1-2, with D possibly TRBD1 on 5 matching bases. This CDR3 is built from 17 residues. V was cut by 3 bases and J by 0 bases, with 17 bases left in between.

The table lists this clonotype with many counts. This chain links TRBV29-1 with TRBJ2-1, with D tentatively TRBD1 (5 bases). The CDR3 runs 13 residues. Trimming stripped 1 base from V and 6 bases from J, with 10 bases between. Germline lookup yields CDR1 SQVTM and CDR2 ANQGSEA. The chain's CDR3 is CSVEGGTSNEQFF. The CDR3 DNA reads as TGCAGCGTTGAAGGGGGCACGTCCAATGAGCAGTTCTTC.

This clonotype was recorded a few times. The chain combines TRBV29-1 with TRBJ1-3, with D unresolved. Germline CDR1 SQVTM, CDR2 ANQGSEA. This CDR3 has 14 amino acids. The V end was cut by 1 base, the J end by 0 bases, with 7 bases between. CDR3 amino acids: CSVEVGSSGNTIYF. In DNA, the CDR3 is TGCAGCGTTGAAGTCGGCAGCTCTGGAAACACCATATATTTT.